This T cell receptor beta chain was recorded in a study of OX40 agonist ivuxolimab in advanced cancers. Context from the whole study: Ivuxolimab, which targeted the costimulatory receptor OX40 (CD134), was an agonistic, fully human IgG2 monoclonal antibody. Intravenous ivuxolimab was administered to patients every 2 weeks at six dose levels: 0.01, 0.1, 0.3, 1.5, 3 and 10 mg/kg. Of the approximately 50 dose-escalation patients, hepatocellular carcinoma was present in around 19, melanoma in roughly 15, renal cell carcinoma in 9 and head and neck cancer in 9. In the dose-escalation cohort, approximately 80% of patients were male, and the mean age was 60 years with a range of roughly 20 to 85. Patients were allowed to have had prior anti-PD-1, anti-PD-L1 or anti-CTLA-4 therapy, and 40% of the dose-escalation patients had previously received checkpoint inhibitors. Partial responses occurred in three dose-escalation patients: two with cutaneous melanoma and one with hepatocellular carcinoma. The point of sequencing TCRbeta in the periphery was to test whether ivuxolimab changed TCR sequence diversity and drove clonal T-cell expansion. The monotherapy dose-escalation portion (N of about 50 patients) of the phase I ivuxolimab trial is reported in the paper.

Patients with autoimmune disease history or receiving systemic immunosuppression were excluded from the trial. Peripheral blood for TCR sequencing was collected from all dose cohorts at baseline, on cycle 4 day 1, and on cycle 7 day 1. Samples came from an open-label, multicenter, first-in-human phase I dose-escalation trial of ivuxolimab. Adults with locally advanced or metastatic head and neck squamous cell, hepatocellular, melanoma or renal cell carcinoma were enrolled in the trial. Before TCR sequencing, CD4+ and CD8+ T cells were separately sorted from peripheral blood. Broader findings and caveats from the paper: Low levels of normalized T-cell clonal expansion were also seen in some nonresponding patients. At doses from 0.1 to 3.0 mg/kg, clonal expansion was seen in both CD4+ and CD8+ blood T cells between baseline and week 6. In the 0.1-3.0 mg/kg groups, partial responders had among the lowest normalized peripheral clonal expansion, particularly in CD8+ T cells. After ivuxolimab, more expanded clones were found on average in CD8+ T cells than in CD4+ T cells. The antigen specificity of the clonally expanded peripheral T cells was not determined.

A few counts support this clone. What this receptor recognizes is not known. No clone much larger than this one lies a single base away; base qualities are absent. Genomic DNA was extracted from sorted cells for sequencing of the TCRbeta CDR3 region. The immunoSEQ Assay was used for sequencing of TCRbeta CDR3 regions. What TCRdb holds here is the immuneACCESS table cut down to in-frame rearrangements. Part of the clones is not present; checked against another copy, under half of the missing clones reflect an unresolved V gene, and the others are unexplained. The sample data list about 62,000 clones, and 85% of these were observed just once. Of the sample, about 4% falls within the top ten clones. This receptor was identified in an adult with an advanced solid tumor such as melanoma, head and neck, liver or kidney cancer. Sequences were derived from CD4+ or CD8+ T cells sorted from blood, sampled in a trial of the OX40 agonist ivuxolimab.

CDR3 protein: CSVVGRLSAETQYF. In nucleotide form, the sequence is TGCAGCGTGGTCGGCCGGCTATCCGCAGAGACCCAGTACTTC. The chain links TRBV29-1 with TRBJ2-5; too little of a D gene remains to name it. The cysteine opens and the phenylalanine closes a CDR3 of 14 amino acids. The DNA shown is the 42-base CDR3, in frame from base 1. Per the germline V gene, SQVTM is the CDR1 and ANQGSEA is the CDR2. V is shortened by 6 bases, J by 4 bases, and the region joining them spans 18 bases.